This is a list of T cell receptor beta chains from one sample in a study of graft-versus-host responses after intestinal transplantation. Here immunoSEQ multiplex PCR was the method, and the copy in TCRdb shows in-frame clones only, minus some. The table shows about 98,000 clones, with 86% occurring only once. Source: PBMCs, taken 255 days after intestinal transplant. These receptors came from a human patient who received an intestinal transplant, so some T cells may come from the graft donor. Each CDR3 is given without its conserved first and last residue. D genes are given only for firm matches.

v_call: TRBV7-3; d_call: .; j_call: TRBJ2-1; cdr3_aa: ASSLTRGNNEQF
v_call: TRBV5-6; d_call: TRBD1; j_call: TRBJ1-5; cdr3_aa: ASSLVPQGTTQPQH
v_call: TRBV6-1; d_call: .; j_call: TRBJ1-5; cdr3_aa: ASSEAGRAR
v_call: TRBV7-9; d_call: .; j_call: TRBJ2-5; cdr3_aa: ASSSHVRAGSETQY
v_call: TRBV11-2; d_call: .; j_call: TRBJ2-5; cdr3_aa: ASRASAARGTQY
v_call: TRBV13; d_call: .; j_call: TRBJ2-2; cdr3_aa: ASSLARAYTGELF
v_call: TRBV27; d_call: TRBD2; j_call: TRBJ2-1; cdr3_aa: ASSWGTSGFNEQF
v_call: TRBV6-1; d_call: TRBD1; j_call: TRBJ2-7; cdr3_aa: ASSEMPPWTGGGEQY
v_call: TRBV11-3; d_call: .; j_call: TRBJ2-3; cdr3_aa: ASTGRDTQY
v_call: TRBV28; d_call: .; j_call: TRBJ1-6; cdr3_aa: ASRMGWGAKSPLH
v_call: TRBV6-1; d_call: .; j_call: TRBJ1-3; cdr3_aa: ASSSYRGDTIY
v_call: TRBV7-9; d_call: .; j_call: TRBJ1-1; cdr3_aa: ASSPGSSTNTEAF
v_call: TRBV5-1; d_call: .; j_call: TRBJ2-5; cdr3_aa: ASSLRADQETQY
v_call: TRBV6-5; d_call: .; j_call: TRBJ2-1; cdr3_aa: ASSYGRASYNEQF
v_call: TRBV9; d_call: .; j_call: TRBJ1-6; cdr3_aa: ASSQSVGPLH
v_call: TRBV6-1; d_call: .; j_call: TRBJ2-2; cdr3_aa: ASEGRVAGELF
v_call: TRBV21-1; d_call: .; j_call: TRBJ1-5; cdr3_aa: ARQFACPQPQH
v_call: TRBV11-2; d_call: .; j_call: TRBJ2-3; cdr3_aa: ASSGSEGLGDTQY
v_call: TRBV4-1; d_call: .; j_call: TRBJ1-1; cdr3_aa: ASSHTPNTEAF
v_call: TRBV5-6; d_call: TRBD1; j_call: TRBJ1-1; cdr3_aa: ASSVIQGTEAF
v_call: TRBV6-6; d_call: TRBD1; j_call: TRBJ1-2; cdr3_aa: ASRQTGGDGYT
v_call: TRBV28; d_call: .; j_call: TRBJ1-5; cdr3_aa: ASSFREGQPQH
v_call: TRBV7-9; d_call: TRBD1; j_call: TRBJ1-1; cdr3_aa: ASSLDRGTEAF
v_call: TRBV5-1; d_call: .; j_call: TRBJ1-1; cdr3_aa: ASSLSPGTETGAF
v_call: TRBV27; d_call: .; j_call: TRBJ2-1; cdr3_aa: ASSPGGVAFNEQF
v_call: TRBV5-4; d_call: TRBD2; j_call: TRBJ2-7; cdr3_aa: ASSVQPSGAYEQY
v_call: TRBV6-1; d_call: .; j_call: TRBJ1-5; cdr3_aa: ASSAGTLRNQPQH
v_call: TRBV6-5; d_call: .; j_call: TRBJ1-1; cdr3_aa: ASRSTGQGTEAF
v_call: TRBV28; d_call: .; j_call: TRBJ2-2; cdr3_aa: ASNSRGYPNTGELF
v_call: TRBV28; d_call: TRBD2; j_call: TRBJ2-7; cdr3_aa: ASTAIGAGGYYEQY
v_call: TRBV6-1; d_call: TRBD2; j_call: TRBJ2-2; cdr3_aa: ASSEAGGPGELF
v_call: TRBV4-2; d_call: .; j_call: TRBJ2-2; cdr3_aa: ASSQPGRQTDTGELF
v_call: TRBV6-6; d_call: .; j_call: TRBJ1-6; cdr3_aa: ASSKDGEGSPLH
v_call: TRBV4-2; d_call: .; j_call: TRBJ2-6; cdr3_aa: ASSQDRDTGANVLT
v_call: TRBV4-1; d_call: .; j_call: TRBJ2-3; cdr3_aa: ASSPTSTDTQY
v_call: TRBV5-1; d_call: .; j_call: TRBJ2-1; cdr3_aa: ASSAGTTNEQF
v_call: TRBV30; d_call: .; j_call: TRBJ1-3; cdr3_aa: AWRGWRSSGNTIY
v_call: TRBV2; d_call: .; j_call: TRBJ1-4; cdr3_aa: ASSEGGATNEKLF
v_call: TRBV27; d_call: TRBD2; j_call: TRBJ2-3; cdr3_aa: ASSFLAGGMTRDTQY
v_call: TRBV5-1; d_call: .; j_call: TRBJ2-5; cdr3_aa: ASKVSGYGETQY
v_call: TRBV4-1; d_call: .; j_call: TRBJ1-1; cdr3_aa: ASSQGPTAPEAF
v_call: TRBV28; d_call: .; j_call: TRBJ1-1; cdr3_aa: ASSPHGGRVNTEAF
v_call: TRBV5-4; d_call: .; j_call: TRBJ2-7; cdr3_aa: ASSSPVTGEQY
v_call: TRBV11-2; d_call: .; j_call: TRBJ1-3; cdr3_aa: ASSLVRSGLGNTIY
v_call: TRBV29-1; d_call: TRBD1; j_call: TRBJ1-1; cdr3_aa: SVEGQYRTEAF
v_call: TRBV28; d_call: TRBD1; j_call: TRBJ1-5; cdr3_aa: ASRGPGQGNQPQH
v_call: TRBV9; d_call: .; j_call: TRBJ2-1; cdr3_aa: ASSVGTGHLYNEQF
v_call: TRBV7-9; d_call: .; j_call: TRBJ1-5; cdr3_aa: ASSLGTNNQPQH
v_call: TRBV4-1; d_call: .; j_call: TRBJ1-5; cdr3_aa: ASSQVSGTLGQPQH
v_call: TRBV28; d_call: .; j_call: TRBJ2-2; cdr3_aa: ASSLGGRELF
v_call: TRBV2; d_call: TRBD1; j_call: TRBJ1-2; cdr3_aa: ASSERQGYYGYT